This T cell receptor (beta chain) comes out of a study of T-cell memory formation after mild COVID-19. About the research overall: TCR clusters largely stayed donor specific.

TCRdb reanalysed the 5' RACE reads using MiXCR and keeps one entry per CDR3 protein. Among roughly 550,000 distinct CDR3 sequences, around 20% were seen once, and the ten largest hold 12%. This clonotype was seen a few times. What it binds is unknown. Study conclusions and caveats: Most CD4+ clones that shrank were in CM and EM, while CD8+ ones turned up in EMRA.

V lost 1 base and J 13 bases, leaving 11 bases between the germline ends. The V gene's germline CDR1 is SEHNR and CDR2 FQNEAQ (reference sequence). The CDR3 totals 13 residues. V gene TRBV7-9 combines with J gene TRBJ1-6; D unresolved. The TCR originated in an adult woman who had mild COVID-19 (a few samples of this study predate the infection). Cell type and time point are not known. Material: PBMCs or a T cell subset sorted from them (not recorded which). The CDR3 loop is CASSLGSAAPLHF. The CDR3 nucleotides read TGTGCCAGCAGCTTAGGGTCGGCGGCGCCCCTCCACTTT. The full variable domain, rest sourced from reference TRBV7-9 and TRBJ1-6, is DTGVSQNPRHKITKRGQNVTFRCDPISEHNRLYWYRQTLGQGPEFLTYFQNEAQLEKSRLLSDRFSAERPKGSFSTLEIQRTEQGDSAMYLCASSLGSAAPLHFGNGTRLTVT.